This TCR beta chain was documented in a study of regulatory T cells in long-lasting Graves disease. Sample time point: newly diagnosed GD, antithyroid drugs for less than 3 months. Preparation of the TCR library used RNA extracted from PBMCs. This clonotype has a count of ten or more. Both iRepertoire HTBI primers and Arm-PCR of CDR3 regions were used to build the TCR beta libraries. Under the authors' procedure: Samples revealed approximately 60 TRBV and 14 TRBJ segments. TCRdb called the multiplex PCR reads again in MiXCR, with one record for every CDR3 protein. These V and J calls are TCRdb output, not the study's own analysis. In the table there are approximately 540,000 distinct CDR3 sequences, about 12% of which are singletons. Per germline, CDR1 ENHRY and CDR2 SYGVKD. Trimming took 4 bases from V and 2 from J, leaving 8 bases between them. The CDR3 is 13 residues long. These data were also filed under a second study, of T cells in Graves' hyperthyroidism and ophthalmopathy. That study adds: Ophthalmopathy and stable hyperthyroidism were separated by a 13 V-J model.

Sequenced material: peripheral blood mononuclear cells (PBMCs), taken at new diagnosis, from a patient treated with antithyroid drugs. J is TRBJ1-1 and V is TRBV10-3; D not resolved. This TCR derives from a woman in her 30s with Graves disease. The CDR3 sequence is CAISGPSNTEAFF. DNA for the CDR3: TGTGCCATCAGTGGGCCCTCAAACACTGAAGCTTTCTTT.